This T cell receptor (beta chain) was sequenced for a study of naive and memory T cell subsets. The CDR3 spans 13 residues. Per germline, CDR1 SGHTA and CDR2 FQGNSA. V lost 6 bases to trimming and J lost 4 bases, with 11 bases between them. This clonotype was seen more than once but under ten times. Antigen unknown. An equimolar mix of two oligonucleotides served as the beta constant-region primer for TRBC1 and TRBC2. Nested alpha and beta constant-region primers with the SP2 primer drove four PCR rounds on ligated cDNA. TCRdb processed the UMI-ligation and nested PCR reads anew with MiXCR; each CDR3 protein has one entry. The top ten hold roughly 0.63% of the sample, which has about 140,000 distinct CDR3 sequences, about a fifth seen once. CMV status came from CD4+ IFNgamma after overnight CMV lysate stimulation. Study results and caveats: Between naive and memory subsets, TCR abundance power law exponents differed. Gini index rose across naive, CM, EM and EMRA in CD4 and CD8. Over 85% of naive TCR sequences appeared only once after error correction, unlike memory subsets. A few larger clonotypes appeared in naive repertoires, especially CD8, possibly memory cells re-expressing CD45RA.

Sequenced input: naive CD8+ T cells from blood. The receptor's source is a human donor in good health. This rearrangement joins TRBV7-2 to TRBJ2-3; a weak D match, TRBD2 (6 bases). The chain's CDR3 is CASSRGGADTQYF. As DNA, the CDR3 is TGTGCCAGCAGTCGAGGAGGGGCAGATACGCAGTATTTT.